A selection of T cell receptor beta chains follows, all from one sample in a study of blood T cell repertoires in COVID-19. Sequencing was performed with immunoSEQ multiplex PCR; in TCRdb, only in-frame clones are kept and a portion is missing. Of roughly 140,000 clones in the sample, about nine tenths are singletons; the top ten hold 11%. The sequencing input was PBMCs or T cells enriched from blood (not recorded which). The receptors here all came from a man between 60 and 75 years old who had recovered from COVID-19. Each CDR3 is given with its conserved first and last residue. The D gene is left open where the match is weak. Where a row states a size, it is once, few, many or the class of an expanded clone; other rows omit it.

J gene,D gene,clone size,V gene,CDR3 protein,CDR3 DNA
TRBJ2-1,.,.,TRBV6-5,CASSATYNEQFF,TGTGCCAGCAGCGCTACGTACAATGAGCAGTTCTTC
TRBJ1-2,.,.,TRBV5-8,CASIRDIDYGYTF,TGTGCCAGCATACGGGACATTGACTACGGCTACACCTTC
TRBJ2-7,.,.,TRBV5-1,CASSTREPYEQYF,TGCGCCAGCAGCACCCGGGAGCCCTACGAGCAGTACTTC
TRBJ2-1,TRBD1,.,TRBV7-3,CASSLQSGGYNEQFF,TGTGCCAGCAGCTTACAGTCAGGGGGATACAATGAGCAGTTCTTC
TRBJ2-1,.,.,TRBV30,CAWSVLQGQFF,TGTGCCTGGAGTGTGTTACAGGGGCAGTTCTTC
TRBJ1-6,TRBD1,.,TRBV2,CASRDDRGLIGSPLHF,TGTGCCAGCAGGGATGACAGGGGGTTAATCGGTTCACCCCTCCACTTT
TRBJ2-7,.,.,TRBV24-1,CATSGYSGGEQYF,TGTGCCACCAGTGGGTACTCTGGCGGGGAGCAGTACTTC
TRBJ2-7,.,.,TRBV5-4,CASSSIARNEQYF,TGTGCCAGCAGCTCAATAGCGCGCAACGAGCAGTACTTC
TRBJ2-3,.,.,TRBV28,CASSLGPPDSNTQYF,TGTGCCAGCAGTTTAGGTCCCCCCGACAGCAATACGCAGTATTTT
TRBJ2-3,.,.,TRBV5-1,CASSSWTEPTQYF,TGCGCCAGCAGCTCCTGGACTGAACCTACGCAGTATTTT
TRBJ2-7,TRBD1,.,TRBV28,CASSLSRTGTYEQYF,TGTGCCAGCAGTTTATCGCGGACAGGGACCTACGAGCAGTACTTC
TRBJ1-3,TRBD1,.,TRBV7-8,CASSPGPGQGLAGNTIYF,TGTGCCAGCAGCCCCGGCCCGGGACAGGGTTTAGCGGGAAACACCATATATTTT
TRBJ2-1,.,.,TRBV3-1/TRBV3-2,CASSQDHIGGDEQFF,TGTGCCAGCAGCCAAGATCATATTGGGGGCGATGAGCAGTTCTTC
TRBJ1-1,TRBD1,few,TRBV13,CASSPRGAMNTEAFF,TGTGCCAGCAGCCCCAGGGGGGCTATGAACACTGAAGCTTTCTTT
TRBJ2-1,TRBD2,.,TRBV7-9,CASTTSGRINEQFF,TGTGCCAGCACTACTAGCGGGAGGATAAATGAGCAGTTCTTC
TRBJ1-2,.,.,TRBV5-4,CASSLGSTREYTF,TGTGCCAGCAGCTTAGGGTCCACGCGGGAGTACACCTTC
TRBJ1-1,TRBD1,.,TRBV25-1,CASRGQGGGYTEAFF,TGTGCCAGCAGGGGACAGGGTGGAGGGTACACTGAAGCTTTCTTT
TRBJ2-1,TRBD2,few,TRBV29-1,CSVVRGSNEQFF,TGCAGCGTTGTGCGCGGGAGTAATGAGCAGTTCTTC
TRBJ1-2,.,.,TRBV19,CASSDTIQNYGYTF,TGTGCCAGTAGCGACACGATTCAAAACTATGGCTACACCTTC
TRBJ2-5,.,.,TRBV12-3/TRBV12-4,CASSLMASETQYF,TGTGCCAGCAGTTTAATGGCCAGTGAGACCCAGTACTTC
TRBJ1-5,.,few,TRBV19,CASSSNDAGNQPQHF,TGTGCCAGTAGTAGTAATGACGCGGGCAATCAGCCCCAGCATTTT
TRBJ2-7,.,.,TRBV12-3/TRBV12-4,CASSLQIRYEQYF,TGTGCCAGCAGTCTTCAGATCCGTTACGAGCAGTACTTC
TRBJ1-5,TRBD1,.,TRBV10-3,CAIKGAGNQPQHF,TGTGCCATCAAGGGGGCAGGCAATCAGCCCCAGCATTTT
TRBJ2-3,TRBD1,.,TRBV2,CASIPGQPSTQYF,TGTGCCAGCATCCCGGGACAGCCGTCTACGCAGTATTTT
TRBJ2-3,.,.,TRBV2,CASMRGLDTQYF,TGTGCCAGCATGCGCGGTTTAGATACGCAGTATTTT
TRBJ2-3,.,.,TRBV15,CATSRAAGDTQYF,TGTGCCACCAGCAGAGCCGCGGGAGATACGCAGTATTTT
TRBJ2-7,.,.,TRBV20-1,CSASSTGTLYEQYF,TGCAGTGCTAGTAGTACAGGGACCCTCTACGAGCAGTACTTC
TRBJ1-3,.,.,TRBV19,CASSSGTHLGGNTIYF,TGTGCCAGTAGCAGCGGGACACACCTCGGTGGAAACACCATATATTTT
TRBJ1-6,.,.,TRBV21-1,CASTRGRDSGYGPLHF,TGTGCCAGCACCCGAGGACGGGATAGCGGTTATGGACCCCTCCACTTT
TRBJ1-2,TRBD1,.,TRBV6-5,CASSPGTGLNYGYTF,TGTGCCAGCAGTCCGGGGACAGGGTTGAACTATGGCTACACCTTC
TRBJ2-7,TRBD2,.,TRBV23-1,CASSQSLGTTYEQYF,TGCGCCAGCAGTCAATCACTCGGGACTACCTACGAGCAGTACTTC
TRBJ2-7,TRBD2,.,TRBV7-9,CASSLALSTSHEQYF,TGTGCCAGCAGCTTAGCGCTGTCGACTAGCCACGAGCAGTACTTC
TRBJ1-1,TRBD1,.,TRBV5-4,CASSVAQGIPEAFF,TGTGCCAGCAGCGTAGCACAGGGGATACCTGAAGCTTTCTTT
TRBJ2-7,TRBD1,.,TRBV2,CASRDRGPEQYF,TGTGCCAGCAGGGACAGGGGGCCCGAGCAGTACTTC
TRBJ2-2,.,.,TRBV3-1/TRBV3-2,CASSLRITGSGTGELFF,TGTGCCAGCAGCCTCCGCATAACAGGGTCTGGCACCGGGGAGCTGTTTTTT
TRBJ2-5,.,.,TRBV18,CASSPSAGIRETQYF,TGTGCCAGCTCGCCCTCTGCGGGGATAAGAGAGACCCAGTACTTC
TRBJ1-5,TRBD1,.,TRBV11-2,CASSPGTGRNQPQHF,TGTGCCAGCAGCCCAGGGACAGGGCGCAATCAGCCCCAGCATTTT
TRBJ2-7,.,.,TRBV23-1,CASSQSLAQQYEQYF,TGCGCCAGCAGTCAATCGTTAGCGCAACAATACGAGCAGTACTTC
TRBJ2-7,.,.,TRBV30,CAWSQTEQYF,TGTGCCTGGAGCCAGACAGAGCAGTACTTC
TRBJ2-7,.,.,TRBV19,CASSISAGKSYEQYF,TGTGCCAGTAGTATTTCCGCAGGGAAATCCTACGAGCAGTACTTC
TRBJ2-7,.,few,TRBV19,CASSGTSHYEQYF,TGTGCCAGTTCCGGGACTTCCCACTACGAGCAGTACTTC
TRBJ2-3,TRBD2,.,TRBV7-9,CASSSGLAGKDTQYF,TGTGCCAGCAGCTCTGGACTAGCGGGGAAAGATACGCAGTATTTT
TRBJ2-7,.,.,TRBV5-6,CASSYRDEQYF,TGTGCCAGCAGCTATCGAGACGAGCAGTACTTC